The 3 T cell receptor beta chains reported below all come from one sample, sequenced in a study of T cell responses to AZD1222 COVID-19 vaccine. Generated by immunoSEQ multiplex PCR, the TCRdb table keeps only in-frame clones and is missing some. Among about 170,000 clones listed, approximately 90% were seen once. The sample in question was peripheral blood, obtained 28 days after the second dose of the MenACWY control vaccine. The receptors originated from an adult who received the MenACWY meningococcal vaccine as a control.

The CDR3 DNA is TGTGCCAGTAGTATTCGAATCGATTCACCCCTCCACTTT. Protein product: CASSIRIDSPLHF. The chain uses TRBV19 and TRBJ1-6; D is unclear. Germline CDR1 and CDR2: LNHDA and SQIVND (reference sequence). The length of the CDR3 is 13 residues. V dropped 3 bases and J dropped 8 bases, with 8 bases sitting between them.

The chain has TRBV5-1 and TRBJ1-1; 8 nucleotides line up with TRBD1. Losses at the gene ends were 3 bases for V and 2 bases for J; bases not matched to a gene: 6. There are 15 residues in the CDR3. Per germline, CDR1 SGHRS and CDR2 YFSETQ. The CDR3 reads CASSWGGQENTEAFF. DNA for the CDR3: TGCGCCAGCAGCTGGGGGGGACAGGAAAACACTGAAGCTTTCTTT.

This chain links TRBV5-1 with TRBJ2-1; 9 nucleotides match TRBD2. The germline gives CDR1 SGHRS, CDR2 YFSETQ. Germline trimming cut 4 bases from V and 8 bases from J; bases unmatched to any gene: 10. The CDR3 length is 15 residues. Here the CDR3 DNA reads TGCGCCAGCAGCCCAGGAGGCGGGAGGGCGGATGAGCAGTTCTTC. Protein product: CASSPGGGRADEQFF.